This T cell receptor (beta chain) was sequenced during a study of blood T cell repertoires in COVID-19. Study background: Italy, Spain and the United States were the sources of the convalescent and acute COVID-19 samples.

The CDR3 has 15 residues. J gave up 4 bases and V 2 bases, and 6 bases lay outside the gene matches. CDR1 SGHRS and CDR2 YFSETQ come from the germline V gene. Sequencing was performed with immunoSEQ multiplex PCR; in TCRdb, only in-frame clones are kept and a portion is missing. The top ten hold 8.2% of the sample, which has about 68,000 clones, 89% seen once. Sequences were obtained from peripheral blood. The chain is built from TRBV5-1 and TRBJ1-1, with 9 bases aligning to TRBD1. This receptor was identified in a man aged 45-65 years with active COVID-19. CDR3 residues: CASSFDTGGATEAFF. CDR3 nucleotide sequence: TGCGCCAGCAGCTTTGATACAGGGGGCGCCACTGAAGCTTTCTTT.